This T cell receptor (beta chain) was identified in a study of blood T cell repertoires in COVID-19. Clones were sequenced by immunoSEQ multiplex PCR, and TCRdb holds only the in-frame ones, with some missing. The sample holds about 110,000 clones; around 68% are singletons and the top ten take roughly 7.5%. Germline V CDR1 and CDR2: MDHEN, SYDVKM. The CDR3 sequence is 15 residues long. V was clipped by 3 bases and J by 2 bases, with 11 bases between them. This clone was seen a handful of times. Input material: peripheral blood. This receptor was taken from a woman aged 60-75 years with acute or convalescent COVID-19. The gene calls are TRBV28 and TRBJ1-5; D is perhaps TRBD1 (5 bases). The CDR3 loop reads CASSLAAGGNQPQHF. For the CDR3, the DNA is TGTGCCAGCAGTTTGGCGGCGGGGGGCAATCAGCCCCAGCATTTT.